This T cell receptor beta chain was sequenced during a study of blood T cell repertoires in COVID-19. Turning to the study itself: From T cells, B-cell-depleted T cells, or PBMCs came the material, which was cDNA or gDNA.

Germline V CDR1 and CDR2: SGHVS, FQNEAQ. J was trimmed by 0 bases and V by 5 bases; bases with no gene match: 14. The CDR3 has 19 residues. Authors' data handling: Nucleated cell number was recorded as an estimate derived from reference gene primer amplification. Assay: immunoSEQ multiplex PCR; the TCRdb copy retains only in-frame clones and omits some. The V and J calls and the clone size are those of that table, but D and trimming were determined from the DNA. The sample lists 150,000 or so clones; around 83% were seen once. This chain uses TRBV7-8 with TRBJ1-4, with 8 bases that match TRBD1. Sequencing used peripheral blood. This sequence originates from a human donor in a cohort sampled during active COVID-19. In DNA form, the CDR3 reads TGTGCCAGCAGCCCGAAGGTCGCGGGACAGGTAGCAACTAATGAAAAACTGTTTTTT. Translating gives CASSPKVAGQVATNEKLFF. The full variable domain, rest sourced from reference TRBV7-8 and TRBJ1-4, is GAGVSQSPRYKVAKRGQDVALRCDPISGHVSLFWYQQALGQGPEFLTYFQNEAQLDKSGLPSDRFFAERPEGSVSTLKIQRTQQEDSAVYLCASSPKVAGQVATNEKLFFGSGTQLSVL.